Presented here are 4 T cell receptor beta chains from one specimen sequenced in a study of blood T cell repertoires in COVID-19. TCRdb's table, derived via immunoSEQ multiplex PCR, lists solely in-frame clones and lacks some. This sample has approximately 180,000 clones, with approximately 87% found just once. Sequencing used peripheral blood. These receptors originate from a person aged 65-85 years with COVID-19, enrolled during active disease.

The chain uses TRBV5-5 and TRBJ1-2, with 8 bases fitting TRBD1. V trimming: 0 bases; J trimming: 5 bases; junction bases outside the gene matches: 6. Germline values: CDR1 SGHKS, CDR2 YYEKEE (reference sequence). CDR3 length: 15 amino acids. CDR3: CASSLADRGSYGYTF. CDR3 bases: TGTGCCAGCAGCTTGGCCGACAGGGGCTCGTATGGCTACACCTTC.

This clone has more than one count but fewer than ten. This sequence joins TRBV19 and TRBJ1-6; D not resolved. Germline CDR1 is LNHDA and CDR2 is SQIVND (reference sequence). The V and J ends lost 7 bases and 0 bases respectively, with 13 bases between them. The CDR3 loop spans 16 amino acids. The CDR3 region has the DNA TGTGCCAGTATTGATGTTGGGAGCTCCTATAATTCACCCCTCCACTTT. It yields the protein CASIDVGSSYNSPLHF.

This clone came up a few times. This chain uses TRBV4-3 with TRBJ1-2; D is unresolved. CDR1 LGHNA and CDR2 YSLEER come from the germline V gene. The CDR3 covers 16 residues. Trimming shortened V by 4 bases and J by 6 bases, and 21 bases separated the two germline ends. CDR3 in DNA: TGCGCCAGCAGCCGGGTGGTTGGCGCGGCAGCACATGGCTACACCTTC. Protein: CASSRVVGAAAHGYTF.

The chain joins TRBV5-1 to TRBJ2-7; D is possibly TRBD2 (5 bases). CDR1 and CDR2 (germline): SGHRS, YFSETQ. The length of the CDR3 is 15 residues. V was clipped by 1 base and J by 6 bases, with 17 bases between them. The CDR3 coding sequence is TGCGCCAGCAGCTTGACGGGGTCGCCTCTGAGCGAGCAGTACTTC. It translates to CASSLTGSPLSEQYF.